These T cell receptor beta chains were read from a single sample in a study of Tregs in tolerant kidney transplant recipients. Sequencing used immunoSEQ multiplex PCR; TCRdb keeps in-frame clones, though not all of them. The profile shows fewer than 95,000 clones, 93% of them singletons. The sample consisted of CD4+ T cells from blood (PBMCs), taken 12 months after the transplant. These TCRs come from a human patient who received a combined kidney and bone marrow transplant. Some T cells may arise from the graft donor. Each CDR3 is given with its conserved first and last residue. The order of the fields is J gene, clone size, V gene, D gene, CDR3 protein, CDR3 DNA. The D gene is left open where the match is weak. The size of a clone is reported for some rows only, either as once, few or many, or as a class for expanded clones.

J gene: TRBJ1-2
clone size: .
V gene: TRBV27
D gene: TRBD1
CDR3 protein: CASSLSISTGGLSGYTF
CDR3 DNA: TGTGCCAGCAGTTTATCGATCTCTACAGGGGGCCTTAGTGGCTACACCTTC

J gene: TRBJ2-3
clone size: once
V gene: TRBV5-1
D gene: TRBD2
CDR3 protein: CASSLGGSGRSVQYF
CDR3 DNA: TGCGCCAGCAGCTTGGGGGGTAGCGGGAGGAGCGTGCAGTATTTT

J gene: TRBJ1-6
clone size: .
V gene: TRBV19
D gene: .
CDR3 protein: CASSPSWSSYNSPLHF
CDR3 DNA: TGTGCCAGTAGTCCGTCCTGGAGCTCCTATAATTCACCCCTCCACTTT

J gene: TRBJ1-4
clone size: .
V gene: TRBV9
D gene: .
CDR3 protein: CASSVRLRDEKLFF
CDR3 DNA: TGTGCCAGCAGCGTACGACTAAGGGATGAAAAACTGTTTTTT

J gene: TRBJ2-7
clone size: once
V gene: TRBV19
D gene: TRBD1
CDR3 protein: CASSLTGQGVLNAEQYF
CDR3 DNA: TGTGCCAGTAGCCTAACGGGACAGGGCGTTTTGAATGCCGAGCAGTACTTC

J gene: TRBJ2-7
clone size: .
V gene: TRBV28
D gene: .
CDR3 protein: CASRSGLPFEQYF
CDR3 DNA: TGTGCCAGCAGATCGGGTCTCCCTTTCGAGCAGTACTTC

J gene: TRBJ1-1
clone size: .
V gene: TRBV15
D gene: .
CDR3 protein: CATSVGTEAFF
CDR3 DNA: TGTGCCACCTCTGTCGGGACTGAAGCTTTCTTT

J gene: TRBJ1-2
clone size: .
V gene: TRBV2
D gene: TRBD1
CDR3 protein: CASSELQGLGGYTF
CDR3 DNA: TGTGCCAGCAGTGAATTACAGGGGTTAGGTGGCTACACCTTC

J gene: TRBJ2-1
clone size: .
V gene: TRBV7-2
D gene: TRBD2
CDR3 protein: CASSLATSSNEQFF
CDR3 DNA: TGTGCCAGCAGCTTAGCGACTAGCAGCAATGAGCAGTTCTTC

J gene: TRBJ2-1
clone size: .
V gene: TRBV5-4
D gene: TRBD1
CDR3 protein: CASRRQGLHYNEQFF
CDR3 DNA: TGTGCCAGCAGACGACAGGGGCTTCACTACAATGAGCAGTTCTTC

J gene: TRBJ2-3
clone size: .
V gene: TRBV9
D gene: TRBD2
CDR3 protein: CASSVDPPGLAGDTQYF
CDR3 DNA: TGTGCCAGCAGCGTAGACCCACCGGGACTAGCGGGAGATACGCAGTATTTT

J gene: TRBJ2-1
clone size: .
V gene: TRBV18
D gene: .
CDR3 protein: CASSRIRESEQFF
CDR3 DNA: TGTGCCAGCTCACGTATACGGGAGTCTGAGCAGTTCTTC

J gene: TRBJ2-7
clone size: .
V gene: TRBV6-6
D gene: TRBD1
CDR3 protein: CASSYSTGDEQYF
CDR3 DNA: TGTGCCAGCAGTTATTCGACAGGGGACGAGCAGTACTTC

J gene: TRBJ1-2
clone size: .
V gene: TRBV19
D gene: .
CDR3 protein: CASSSSGNKRWYGYTF
CDR3 DNA: TGTGCCAGTAGTAGCTCCGGGAACAAAAGATGGTATGGCTACACCTTC

J gene: TRBJ2-1
clone size: .
V gene: TRBV7-9
D gene: TRBD2
CDR3 protein: CASSLASGSFDNEQFF
CDR3 DNA: TGTGCCAGCAGCTTAGCTAGCGGGAGTTTCGACAATGAGCAGTTCTTC

J gene: TRBJ1-2
clone size: .
V gene: TRBV12-5
D gene: TRBD1
CDR3 protein: CASGLVPLGQGARYYGYTF
CDR3 DNA: TGTGCTAGTGGTTTGGTACCTCTGGGACAGGGGGCGAGGTACTATGGCTACACCTTC

J gene: TRBJ1-3
clone size: .
V gene: TRBV13
D gene: TRBD1
CDR3 protein: CASSFGQGATTGNTIYF
CDR3 DNA: TGTGCCAGCAGCTTTGGACAGGGGGCGACTACTGGAAACACCATATATTTT

J gene: TRBJ1-5
clone size: .
V gene: TRBV19
D gene: TRBD1
CDR3 protein: CASSLQGSNQPQHF
CDR3 DNA: TGTGCCAGTAGTTTACAGGGGAGCAATCAGCCCCAGCATTTT

J gene: TRBJ1-3
clone size: .
V gene: TRBV27
D gene: .
CDR3 protein: CASRAGGNKAGNTIYF
CDR3 DNA: TGTGCCAGCAGGGCTGGGGGGAATAAGGCTGGAAACACCATATATTTT

J gene: TRBJ2-2
clone size: .
V gene: TRBV7-9
D gene: TRBD2
CDR3 protein: CASSLAGAGGELFF
CDR3 DNA: TGTGCCAGCAGCCTGGCGGGAGCCGGCGGGGAGCTGTTTTTT

J gene: TRBJ1-2
clone size: .
V gene: TRBV30
D gene: .
CDR3 protein: CAWTIRGFYGYTF
CDR3 DNA: TGTGCCTGGACCATCCGGGGGTTCTATGGCTACACCTTC

J gene: TRBJ2-2
clone size: .
V gene: TRBV15
D gene: TRBD1
CDR3 protein: CATSRDSGTVTGELFF
CDR3 DNA: TGTGCCACCAGCAGAGATTCGGGGACAGTAACCGGGGAGCTGTTTTTT